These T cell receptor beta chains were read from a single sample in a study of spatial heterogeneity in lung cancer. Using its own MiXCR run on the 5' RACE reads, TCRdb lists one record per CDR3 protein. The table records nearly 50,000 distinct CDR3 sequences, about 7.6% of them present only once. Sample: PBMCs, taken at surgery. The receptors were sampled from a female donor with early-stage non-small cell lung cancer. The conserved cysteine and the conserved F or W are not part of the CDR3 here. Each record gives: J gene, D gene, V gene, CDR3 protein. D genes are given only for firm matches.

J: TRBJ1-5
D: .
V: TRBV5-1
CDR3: ASSLSGYQPQH

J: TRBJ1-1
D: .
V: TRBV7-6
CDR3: ASSQNLGGEAF

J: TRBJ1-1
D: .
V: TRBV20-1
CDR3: SAGRRTAPMAF

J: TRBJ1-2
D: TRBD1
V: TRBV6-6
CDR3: ASSLQSDRGGGYT

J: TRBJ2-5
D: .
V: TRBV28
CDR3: ASSLGIRQVQGETQY

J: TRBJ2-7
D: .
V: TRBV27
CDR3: ASSLSRGGGNYEQY

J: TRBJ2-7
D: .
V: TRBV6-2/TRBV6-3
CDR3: ASKNRGEQY

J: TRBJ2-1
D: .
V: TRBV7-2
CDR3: ASSSPPVNEQF

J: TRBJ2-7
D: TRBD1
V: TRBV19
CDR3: ASSPMIQGANEQY

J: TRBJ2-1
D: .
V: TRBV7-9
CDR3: ASSQVSAYNEQF

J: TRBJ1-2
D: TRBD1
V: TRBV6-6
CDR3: ASSFPDRDPGYT

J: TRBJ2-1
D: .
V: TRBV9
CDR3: ASSHLDGVLGQF

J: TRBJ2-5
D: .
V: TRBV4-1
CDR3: ASSQVRESETQY

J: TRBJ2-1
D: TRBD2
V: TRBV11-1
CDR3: ASSLSSGAGHFGQQF

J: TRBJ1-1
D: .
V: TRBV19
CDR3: ASSAGSGESGAF

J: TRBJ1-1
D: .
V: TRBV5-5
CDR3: ASSWNRATEAF

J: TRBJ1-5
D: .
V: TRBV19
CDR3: ASSIVRSGQPQH

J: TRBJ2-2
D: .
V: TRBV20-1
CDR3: SAPAPGRTNTGELF

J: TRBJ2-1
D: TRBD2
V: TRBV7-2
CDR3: ASSSNPRGLAGPSSYNEQF

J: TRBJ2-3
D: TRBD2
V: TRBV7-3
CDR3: ASSPGLASDTQY

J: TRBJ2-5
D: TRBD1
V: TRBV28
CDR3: ASSPGFPDRAVLQETQY

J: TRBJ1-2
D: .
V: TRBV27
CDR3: ASTFARQAPYGYT

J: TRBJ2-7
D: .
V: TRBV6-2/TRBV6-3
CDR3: ASTREGYEQY

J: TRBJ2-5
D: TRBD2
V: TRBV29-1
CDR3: SALSGVGETQY

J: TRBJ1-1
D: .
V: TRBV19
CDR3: ASSITTVRYEAF

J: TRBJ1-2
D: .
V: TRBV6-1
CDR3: ASSFTYGYT

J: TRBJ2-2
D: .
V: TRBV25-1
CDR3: ASSEYGAKTGELF

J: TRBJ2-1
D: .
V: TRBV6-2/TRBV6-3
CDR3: ASSYVGNEQF

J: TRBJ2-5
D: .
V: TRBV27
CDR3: ASSLGGRGEETQY

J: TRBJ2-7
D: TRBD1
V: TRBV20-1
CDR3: SARPGQGNYEQY

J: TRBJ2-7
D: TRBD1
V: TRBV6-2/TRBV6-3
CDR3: ASSLRDRGSDEQY

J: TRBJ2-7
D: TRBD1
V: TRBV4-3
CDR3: ASSPGTGFFEQY

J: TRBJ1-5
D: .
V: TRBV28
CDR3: ASSFGGQSSQH

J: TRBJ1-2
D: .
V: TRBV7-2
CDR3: ASSLPWTDYGYT

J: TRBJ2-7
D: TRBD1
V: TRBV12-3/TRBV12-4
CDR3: ASSLTGTGVEQY

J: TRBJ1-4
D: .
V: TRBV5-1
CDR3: ASAEGRRNEKLF

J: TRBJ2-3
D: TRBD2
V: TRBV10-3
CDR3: AIGPLAGVTDTQY

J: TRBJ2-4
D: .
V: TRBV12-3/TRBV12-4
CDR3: ASSTRGGSVDIQY

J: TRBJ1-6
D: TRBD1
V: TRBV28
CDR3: ASSLTGQGIDSPLH

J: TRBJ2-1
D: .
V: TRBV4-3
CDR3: ASSQDLAGTGVV

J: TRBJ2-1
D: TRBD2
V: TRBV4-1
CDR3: ASSQPTSGGNEQF

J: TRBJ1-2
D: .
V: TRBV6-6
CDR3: ASSLGQSRTNYGYT

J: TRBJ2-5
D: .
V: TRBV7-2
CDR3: ASSLGAQETQY

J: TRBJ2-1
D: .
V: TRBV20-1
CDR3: SARRPGSWIGSGSEQF